A selection of T cell receptor beta chains follows, all from one sample in a study of T cell repertoires in MIS-A myocarditis. Assay used: immunoSEQ multiplex PCR; TCRdb lists only in-frame clones, some missing. The sample has about 10,000 clones, around 88% seen once. The specimen was thoracic lymph node tissue obtained at autopsy. Receptors originate from a man aged 18 to 29 with fulminant myocarditis from multisystem inflammatory syndrome in adults (MIS-A) after COVID-19. Each CDR3 is given with its conserved first and last residue. Each record gives: D gene, J gene, clone size, V gene, CDR3 DNA, CDR3 protein. D genes are given only for firm matches. Some rows mark clone size as missing; the rest say once, few, many or name a class of expanded clone.

>TRBD2|TRBJ2-7|.|TRBV9
TGTGCCAGCAGCGTAGGGAGCGGGGGGGCGGGGGAGCAGTACTTC
CASSVGSGGAGEQYF
>TRBD1|TRBJ1-1|.|TRBV14
TGTGCCAGCCGACCTTACAGACAGGGGGGAATGAACACTGAAGCTTTCTTT
CASRPYRQGGMNTEAFF
>.|TRBJ2-7|.|TRBV4-1
TGCGCCAGCAGCCAAGAGATACAGGGTGTTTACGAGCAGTACTTC
CASSQEIQGVYEQYF
>.|TRBJ1-6|.|TRBV7-2
TGTGCCAGCAGCTTACCCCGATTACCCCTCCACTTT
CASSLPRLPLHF
>TRBD1|TRBJ1-2|.|TRBV28
TGTGCCAGCCTCTCCGGGACAGGGGGCTTTTACTATGGCTACACCTTC
CASLSGTGGFYYGYTF
>.|TRBJ1-1|once|TRBV30
TGTGCCTGGAGTGTACGCACCGACACTGAAGCTTTCTTT
CAWSVRTDTEAFF
>.|TRBJ2-7|.|TRBV5-4
TGTGCCAGCAGCGATCCGGCGGGGTCCCACGAGCAGTACTTC
CASSDPAGSHEQYF
>.|TRBJ2-5|.|TRBV28
TGTGCCAGCAGTTCGATAGGAGAGACCCAGTACTTC
CASSSIGETQYF
>.|TRBJ2-7|.|TRBV7-9
TGTGCCAGCAGCTTAGACGGACACCTCCGCTCCTACGAGCAGTACTTC
CASSLDGHLRSYEQYF
>.|TRBJ1-1|once|TRBV7-2
TGTGCCAGCAGCTTAGTCCCAGCCAACACTGAAGCTTTCTTT
CASSLVPANTEAFF
>.|TRBJ2-7|.|TRBV20-1
TGCAGTGCCGGAGATTCCTACGAGCAGTACTTC
CSAGDSYEQYF
>.|TRBJ1-6|.|TRBV2
TGTGCCAGCAGTGCGGTGGGTTTTAATTCACCCCTCCACTTT
CASSAVGFNSPLHF
>.|TRBJ1-2|.|TRBV2
TGTGCCAGCAGTATGGGACGGTCCGATTATGGCTACACCTTC
CASSMGRSDYGYTF
>.|TRBJ1-1|.|TRBV7-3
TGTGCCAGCAGCTTAAGGGGCCCAGGGCGCACTGAAGCTTTCTTT
CASSLRGPGRTEAFF
>TRBD1|TRBJ2-2|few|TRBV13
TGTGCCAGCAGCTTACGGGGACAGGGATGGACCGGGGAGCTGTTTTTT
CASSLRGQGWTGELFF
>.|TRBJ2-4|.|TRBV10-1
TGCGCCAGCACGGGACGGCCGAAAATACTAGCCAAAAACATTCAGTACTTC
CASTGRPKILAKNIQYF
>.|TRBJ1-2|.|TRBV28
TGTGCCAGCAGTTTACCCGCCGGAGTCAGCTCATATGGCTACACCTTC
CASSLPAGVSSYGYTF
>TRBD1|TRBJ1-2|.|TRBV29-1
TGCAGCGCGGATGGTGGGACAGGGAAACTCTATGGCTACACCTTC
CSADGGTGKLYGYTF
>.|TRBJ2-3|.|TRBV14
TGTGCCAGCAGCCAATACAGGAACCCTCTCTTACACACAGATACGCAGTATTTT
CASSQYRNPLLHTDTQYF
>TRBD2|TRBJ2-1|.|TRBV11-1
TGTGCCAGCAGCCCCCTAGGCGGGAGGGTGGACAATGAGCAGTTCTTC
CASSPLGGRVDNEQFF
>.|TRBJ2-2|.|TRBV2
TGTGCCAGCAGTGCTTCCGGGACCCGGGACGACACCGGGGAGCTGTTTTTT
CASSASGTRDDTGELFF
>TRBD1|TRBJ2-1|.|TRBV19
TGTGCCAGTAGCCCCTACCGGACAGGGTCCTACAATGAGCAGTTCTTC
CASSPYRTGSYNEQFF
>.|TRBJ2-2|.|TRBV5-1
TGCGCCAGCAGCTTCGGGGCAGGATCCACCGGGGAGCTGTTTTTT
CASSFGAGSTGELFF
>.|TRBJ1-6|.|TRBV4-1
TGCGCCAGCAGCCCATACATAGGTGGCCAGGGTCGGCGTGAGAGAAATTCACCCCTCCACTTT
CASSPYIGGQGRRERNSPLHF
>.|TRBJ1-5|.|TRBV5-6
TGTGCCAGCAGCTTGGCGCTGGGACCCCGCCGGACAGAATATCAGCCCCAGCATTTT
CASSLALGPRRTEYQPQHF
>TRBD1|TRBJ2-7|.|TRBV7-9
TGTGCCAGCAGCCTCTCACTGGGGACAGAGTCCTACGAGCAGTACTTC
CASSLSLGTESYEQYF
>TRBD1|TRBJ1-1|.|TRBV5-1
TGCGCCAGCAGCCAGGGGACAGGGTCTCACACTGAAGCTTTCTTT
CASSQGTGSHTEAFF
>.|TRBJ2-2|.|TRBV7-9
TGTGCCAGCAGCCCGTCGGCTAGCGTCAGCGCCGGGGAGCTGTTTTTT
CASSPSASVSAGELFF
>.|TRBJ2-7|.|TRBV14
TGTGCCAGCAGCCGGACAGAGACGTACGAGCAGTACTTC
CASSRTETYEQYF
>TRBD2|TRBJ2-7|.|TRBV28
TGTGCCAGCAGTTCAGGACTAGCGTTGCCTAACTACGAGCAGTACTTC
CASSSGLALPNYEQYF
>.|TRBJ2-5|.|TRBV5-6
TGTGCCAGCAGCTTTTCGCGTTACAGGGTTGAAGAGACCCAGTACTTC
CASSFSRYRVEETQYF
>TRBD1|TRBJ2-7|few|TRBV2
TGTGCCAGCCGGCGCACGGGGACAGGGCTGCCCTACGAGCAGTACTTC
CASRRTGTGLPYEQYF
>.|TRBJ2-1|.|TRBV7-3
TGTGCCAGCACCCCCGGGGCGGGGTACAATGAGCAGTTCTTC
CASTPGAGYNEQFF
>TRBD2|TRBJ2-1|.|TRBV7-6
TGTGCCAGCAGCTTAGGCGGGGGCTCCTACAATGAGCAGTTCTTC
CASSLGGGSYNEQFF
>TRBD2|TRBJ2-1|.|TRBV7-9
TGTGCCAGCAGCCGTAGTATAGCGGGAGGTGTGAATGAGCAGTTCTTC
CASSRSIAGGVNEQFF
>.|TRBJ2-2|.|TRBV9
TGTGCCAGCAGCGCCTCTGCATCCGTAGCGGCTAACACCGGGGAGCTGTTTTTT
CASSASASVAANTGELFF
>.|TRBJ1-5|.|TRBV21-1
TGTGCCAGCAGCAAAATGTTTGGGGGAGAGAGCAATCAGCCCCAGCATTTT
CASSKMFGGESNQPQHF
>TRBD1|TRBJ1-5|once|TRBV4-3
TGCGCCAGCAGTCTCGACAGGGGAAATCAGCCCCAGCATTTT
CASSLDRGNQPQHF
>.|TRBJ1-2|once|TRBV6-5
TGTGCCAGCAGTTACTCGAAGGGCAGGGCTGGCTACACCTTC
CASSYSKGRAGYTF
>.|TRBJ2-3|large|TRBV6-5
TGTGCCAGCAGTTACTCCAGCGGATTTACAGATACGCAGTATTTT
CASSYSSGFTDTQYF
>.|TRBJ1-4|.|TRBV15
TGTGCCACCAGCAGAGATCCCCCCCAAGGACAGCCTAATGAAAAACTGTTTTTT
CATSRDPPQGQPNEKLFF
>.|TRBJ1-2|.|TRBV5-6
TGTGCCAGCAGCCTCGGGGGGTTCTCTCACTATGGCTACACCTTC
CASSLGGFSHYGYTF
>TRBD1|TRBJ2-6|.|TRBV2
TGTGCCAGCGGGCCGGGACAGGGCTCTGGGGCCAACGTCCTGACTTTC
CASGPGQGSGANVLTF
>.|TRBJ1-5|once|TRBV24-1
TGTGCCACCAGTGATTTTGACGCTGGGCAGCCCCAGCATTTT
CATSDFDAGQPQHF
>.|TRBJ2-1|.|TRBV3-1/TRBV3-2
TGTGCCAGCAGCCCTCGGCCCAATGAGCAGTTCTTC
CASSPRPNEQFF
>.|TRBJ2-3|.|TRBV28
TGTGCCAGCGCATCCTGGGGGGCGAAGACGCAGTATTTT
CASASWGAKTQYF
>.|TRBJ1-4|.|TRBV6-5
TGTGCCAGCAGGGGTGCAACTAATGAAAAACTGTTTTTT
CASRGATNEKLFF
>TRBD2|TRBJ2-1|once|TRBV24-1
TGTGCCACCAGTGATCCGCGGACTAGCGGGAGATACAATGAGCAGTTCTTC
CATSDPRTSGRYNEQFF
>.|TRBJ1-3|.|TRBV30
TGTGCCTGTGGGGGAGACTCTGGAAACACCATATATTTT
CACGGDSGNTIYF
>.|TRBJ1-1|.|TRBV7-3
TGTGCCAGCAGCTCCGGGGGACACACTGAAGCTTTCTTT
CASSSGGHTEAFF
>TRBD2|TRBJ2-7|.|TRBV19
TGTGCCAGTAGCTCTAGCGGGGGGTTCTACGAGCAGTACTTC
CASSSSGGFYEQYF
>TRBD1|TRBJ1-1|once|TRBV5-1
TGCGCCAGCAGCTTCGAAACAGGGGCCCACACTGAAGCTTTCTTT
CASSFETGAHTEAFF
>TRBD1|TRBJ1-2|few|TRBV27
TGTGCCAGCTTCTCACCGGGACAGGGTAGCGGCTACACCTTC
CASFSPGQGSGYTF
>.|TRBJ1-2|.|TRBV5-1
TGCGCCAGCAGCTTGACAGGGACAAGGAACTATGGCTACACCTTC
CASSLTGTRNYGYTF